Given below is one TCR beta chain in context. The read is 3 residues too short to cover the CDR3 end, so that end is filled in from the germline J gene. Recipients received nonmyeloablative bone marrow transplants from related graft donors, with transient mixed chimerism. The record originates from a study of Tregs in tolerant kidney transplant recipients. The CDR3 loop spans 15 amino acids. V was trimmed by 1 base and J by 4 bases, leaving 13 bases between them. Germline-derived CDR1 and CDR2 are SGHAT and FQNNGV. TCRdb's copy holds only in-frame clones and misses some; the assay was immunoSEQ multiplex PCR. This table lists 20,000 to 30,000 clones.

Sequenced material: CD4+ T cells from blood (PBMCs), taken 6 months after the transplant. The chain joins TRBV11-2 to TRBJ1-2; D is unresolved. The source is a human patient who received a combined kidney and bone marrow transplant. These T cells may partly come from the graft donor. The DNA read from the CDR3 is TGTGCCAGCAGCTTAGGCGTCGAAGGCGGCTATGGC. The encoded protein is CASSLGVEGGYG. The full CDR3 sequence reads CASSLGVEGGYGYTF.